This T cell receptor (beta chain) was identified in a study of T cell responses to AZD1222 COVID-19 vaccine. Libraries were prepared by immunoSEQ multiplex PCR; TCRdb keeps only in-frame clonotypes and omits some of them. Of 150,000 to 200,000 clones in the sample, roughly nine tenths were seen once. CDR3 size: 14 residues. V trimming: 5 bases; J trimming: 3 bases; junction bases outside the gene matches: 1. Germline V gene data show CDR1 as MNHEY and CDR2 as SVGAGI. The sequenced sample was peripheral blood, obtained 28 days after the second AZD1222 dose. V usage is TRBV6-5 and J usage is TRBJ2-3; 11 nucleotides match TRBD1. The clonotype comes from an adult who received the AZD1222 COVID-19 vaccine. The CDR3 here is CASSRDRGTDTQYF. Here the CDR3 DNA reads TGTGCCAGCAGTCGGGACAGGGGGACAGATACGCAGTATTTT.